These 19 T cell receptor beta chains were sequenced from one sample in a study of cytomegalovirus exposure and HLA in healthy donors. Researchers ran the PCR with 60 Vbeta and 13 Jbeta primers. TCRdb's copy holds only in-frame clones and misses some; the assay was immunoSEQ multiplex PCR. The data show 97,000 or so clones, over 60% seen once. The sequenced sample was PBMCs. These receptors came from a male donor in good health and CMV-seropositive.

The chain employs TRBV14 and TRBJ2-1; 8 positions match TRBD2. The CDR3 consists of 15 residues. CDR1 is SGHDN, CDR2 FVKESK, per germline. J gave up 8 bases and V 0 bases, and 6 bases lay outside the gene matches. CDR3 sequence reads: CASSQDTGGGDEQFF. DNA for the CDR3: TGTGCCAGCAGCCAAGATACGGGAGGGGGGGATGAGCAGTTCTTC.

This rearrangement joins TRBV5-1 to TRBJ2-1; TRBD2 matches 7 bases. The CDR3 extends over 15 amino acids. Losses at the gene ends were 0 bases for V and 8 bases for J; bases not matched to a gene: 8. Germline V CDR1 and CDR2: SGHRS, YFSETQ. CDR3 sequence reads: CASSLEGGRPDEQFF. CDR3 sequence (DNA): TGCGCCAGCAGCTTGGAGGGCGGGAGACCCGATGAGCAGTTCTTC.

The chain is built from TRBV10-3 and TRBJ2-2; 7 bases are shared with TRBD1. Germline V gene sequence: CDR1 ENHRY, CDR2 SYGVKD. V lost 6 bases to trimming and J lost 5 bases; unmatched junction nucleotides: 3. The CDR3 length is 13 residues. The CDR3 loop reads CAIRGTETGELFF. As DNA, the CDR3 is TGTGCCATCAGGGGGACAGAGACCGGGGAGCTGTTTTTT.

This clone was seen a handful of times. This CDR3 reads CASSPSGEVLLAKNIQYF. The DNA for the CDR3 is TGTGCCAGCTCACCGAGCGGGGAGGTGCTTCTAGCCAAAAACATTCAGTACTTC. This chain joins TRBV18 and TRBJ2-4; TRBD2 matches at 7 bases. Looked up from germline, CDR1 is KGHSH and CDR2 is LQKENI. The trim removed 3 bases at V and 0 bases at J, leaving 11 bases unmatched. The CDR3 is 18 residues long. The whole variable domain, remainder taken from reference TRBV18 and TRBJ2-4, is NAGVMQNPRHLVRRRGQEARLRCSPMKGHSHVYWYRQLPEEGLKFMVYLQKENIIDESGMPKERFSAEFPKEGPSILRIQQVVRGDSAAYFCASSPSGEVLLAKNIQYFGAGTRLSVL.

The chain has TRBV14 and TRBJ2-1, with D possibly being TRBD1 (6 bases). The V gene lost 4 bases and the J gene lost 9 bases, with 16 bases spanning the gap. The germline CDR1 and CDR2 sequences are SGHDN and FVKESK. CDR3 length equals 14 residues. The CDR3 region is CASSRQQGVGEQFF. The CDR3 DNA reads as TGTGCCAGCAGCCGCCAACAGGGAGTAGGTGAGCAGTTCTTC.

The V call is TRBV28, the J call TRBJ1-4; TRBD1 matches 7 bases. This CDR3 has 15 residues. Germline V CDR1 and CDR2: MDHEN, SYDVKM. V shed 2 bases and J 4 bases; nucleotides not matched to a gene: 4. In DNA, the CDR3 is TGTGCCAGCAGTTTAGTCGGGACAGTTAATGAAAAACTGTTTTTT. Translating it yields CASSLVGTVNEKLFF.

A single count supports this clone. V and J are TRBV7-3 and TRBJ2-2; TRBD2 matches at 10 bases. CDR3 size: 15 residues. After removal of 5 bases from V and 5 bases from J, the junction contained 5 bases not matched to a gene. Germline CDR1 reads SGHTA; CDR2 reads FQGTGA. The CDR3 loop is CASSLAGVGTGELFF. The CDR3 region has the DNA TGTGCCAGCAGCCTAGCGGGAGTGGGGACCGGGGAGCTGTTTTTT.

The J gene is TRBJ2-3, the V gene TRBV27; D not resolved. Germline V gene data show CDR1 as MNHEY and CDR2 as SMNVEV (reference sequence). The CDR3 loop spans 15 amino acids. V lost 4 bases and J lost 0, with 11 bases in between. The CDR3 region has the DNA TGTGCCAGCAGTTGGGTAGCATCTAGCACAGATACGCAGTATTTT. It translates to CASSWVASSTDTQYF.

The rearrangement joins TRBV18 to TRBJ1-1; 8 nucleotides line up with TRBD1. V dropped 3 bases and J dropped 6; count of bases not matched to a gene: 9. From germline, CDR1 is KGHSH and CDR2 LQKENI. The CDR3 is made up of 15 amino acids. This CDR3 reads CASSPGQGSVAEAFF. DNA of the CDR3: TGTGCCAGCTCACCCGGACAGGGATCGGTAGCTGAAGCTTTCTTT.

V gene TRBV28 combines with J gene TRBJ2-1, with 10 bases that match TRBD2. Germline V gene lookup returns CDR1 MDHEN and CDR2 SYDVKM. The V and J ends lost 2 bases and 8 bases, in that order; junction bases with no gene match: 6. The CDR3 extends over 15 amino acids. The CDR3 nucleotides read TGTGCCAGCAGTTTACAGCGGGAGGGCCTAGATGAGCAGTTCTTC. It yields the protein CASSLQREGLDEQFF. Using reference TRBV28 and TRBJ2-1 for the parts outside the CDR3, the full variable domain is DVKVTQSSRYLVKRTGEKVFLECVQDMDHENMFWYRQDPGLGLRLIYFSYDVKMKEKGDIPEGYSVSREKKERFSLILESASTNQTSMYLCASSLQREGLDEQFFGPGTRLTVL.

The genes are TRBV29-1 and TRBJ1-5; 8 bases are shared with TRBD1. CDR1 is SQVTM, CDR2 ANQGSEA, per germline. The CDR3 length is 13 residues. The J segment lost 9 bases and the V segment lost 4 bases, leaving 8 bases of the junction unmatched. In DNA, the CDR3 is TGCAGCGTTGCTTTGACAGGGGCAAGGCCCCAGCATTTT. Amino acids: CSVALTGARPQHF. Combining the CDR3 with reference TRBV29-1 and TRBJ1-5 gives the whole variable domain SAVISQKPSRDICQRGTSLTIQCQVDSQVTMMFWYRQQPGQSLTLIATANQGSEATYESGFVIDKFPISRPNLTFSTLTVSNMSPEDSSIYLCSVALTGARPQHFGDGTRLSIL.

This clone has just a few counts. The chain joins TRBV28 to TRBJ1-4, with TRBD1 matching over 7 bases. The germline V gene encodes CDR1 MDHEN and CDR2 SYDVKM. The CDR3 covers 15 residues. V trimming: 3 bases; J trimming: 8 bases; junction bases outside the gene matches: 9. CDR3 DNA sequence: TGTGCCAGCAGTTTCACGACAGGGTCTAGGGAAAAACTGTTTTTT. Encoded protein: CASSFTTGSREKLFF. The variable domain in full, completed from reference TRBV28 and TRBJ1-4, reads DVKVTQSSRYLVKRTGEKVFLECVQDMDHENMFWYRQDPGLGLRLIYFSYDVKMKEKGDIPEGYSVSREKKERFSLILESASTNQTSMYLCASSFTTGSREKLFFGSGTQLSVL.

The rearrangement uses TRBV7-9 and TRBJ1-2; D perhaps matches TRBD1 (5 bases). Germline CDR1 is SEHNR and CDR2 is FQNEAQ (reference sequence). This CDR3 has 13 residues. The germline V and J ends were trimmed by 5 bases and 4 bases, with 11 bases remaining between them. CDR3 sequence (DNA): TGTGCCAGCAGCCTAGAAGGGGTCTATGGCTACACCTTC. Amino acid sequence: CASSLEGVYGYTF.

In nucleotides, the CDR3 is TGTGCCAGTACCTTGAGAGTATCTGGGGCCAACGTCCTGACTTTC. It translates to CASTLRVSGANVLTF. This rearrangement joins TRBV19 to TRBJ2-6, with no clear D. Germline-derived CDR1 and CDR2 are LNHDA and SQIVND (reference sequence). V was clipped by 7 bases and J by 1 base, with 11 bases between them. This CDR3 region has 15 residues.

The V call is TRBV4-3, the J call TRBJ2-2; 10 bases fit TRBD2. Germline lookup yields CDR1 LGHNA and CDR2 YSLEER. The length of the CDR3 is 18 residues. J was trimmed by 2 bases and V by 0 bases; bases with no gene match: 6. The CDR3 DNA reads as TGCGCCAGCAGCCAAGATCGGCTAGCGGGAGTAAACACCGGGGAGCTGTTTTTT. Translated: CASSQDRLAGVNTGELFF.

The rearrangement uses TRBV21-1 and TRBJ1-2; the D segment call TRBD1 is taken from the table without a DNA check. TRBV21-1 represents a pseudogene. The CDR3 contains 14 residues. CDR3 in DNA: TGTGCCAGCAGCAAGGACAGGGGGAGGTATGGCTACACCTTC. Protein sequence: CASSKDRGRYGYTF.

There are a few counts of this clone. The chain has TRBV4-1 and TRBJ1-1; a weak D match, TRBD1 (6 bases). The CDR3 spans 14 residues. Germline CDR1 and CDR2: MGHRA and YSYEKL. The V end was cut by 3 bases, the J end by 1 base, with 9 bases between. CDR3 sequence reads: CASSQGQRNTEAFF. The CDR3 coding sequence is TGCGCCAGCAGCCAGGGACAAAGGAACACTGAAGCTTTCTTT.

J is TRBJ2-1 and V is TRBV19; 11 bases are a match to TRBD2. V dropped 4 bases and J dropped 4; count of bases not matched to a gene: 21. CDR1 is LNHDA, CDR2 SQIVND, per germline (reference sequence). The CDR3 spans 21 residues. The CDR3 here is CASSRRAGGGLAGGGYNEQFF. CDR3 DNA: TGTGCCAGTAGTAGAAGAGCGGGGGGCGGGCTAGCGGGAGGCGGATACAATGAGCAGTTCTTC.

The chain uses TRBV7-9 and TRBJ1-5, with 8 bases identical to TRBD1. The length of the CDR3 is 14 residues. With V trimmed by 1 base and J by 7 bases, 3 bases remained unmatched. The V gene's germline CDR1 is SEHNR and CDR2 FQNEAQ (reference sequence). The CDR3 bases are TGTGCCAGCAGCTTAGGGACAGGGAAGCAGCCCCAGCATTTT. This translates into CASSLGTGKQPQHF. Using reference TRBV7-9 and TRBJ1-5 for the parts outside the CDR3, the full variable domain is DTGVSQNPRHKITKRGQNVTFRCDPISEHNRLYWYRQTLGQGPEFLTYFQNEAQLEKSRLLSDRFSAERPKGSFSTLEIQRTEQGDSAMYLCASSLGTGKQPQHFGDGTRLSIL.